These 29 T cell receptor beta chains came from one sample sequenced in a study of chemoradiotherapy in HPV16-positive cancers. Method: immunoSEQ multiplex PCR; TCRdb's copy keeps in-frame clones and lacks some. The sample has around 53,000 clones, more than 75% seen once. Here the sequenced sample was blood, taken from a patient who underwent chemoradiotherapy. The source of these receptors is a human donor with HPV-associated anogenital cancer.

The V and J genes are TRBV30 and TRBJ1-2, with no clear D. The length of the CDR3 is 13 residues. Per the germline V gene, CDR1 is GTSNPN and CDR2 is SVGIG (reference sequence). The V end was cut by 6 bases, the J end by 2 bases, with 13 bases between. In DNA, the CDR3 is TGTGCCTGTAACTTGCGGGGAAACTATGGCTACACCTTC. Its protein is CACNLRGNYGYTF.

This chain links TRBV6-5 with TRBJ1-5; D call uncertain. The CDR3 is made up of 15 amino acids. CDR1 MNHEY and CDR2 SVGAGI come from the germline V gene. The ends were cut back, 4 bases at V and 4 bases at J, with 14 bases in the middle. The CDR3 DNA reads as TGTGCCAGCAGTTCGGTTTTCACCCCGAATCAGCCCCAGCATTTT. Translating it yields CASSSVFTPNQPQHF.

The chain couples TRBV4-1 to TRBJ2-1; 13 bases map to TRBD2. The germline CDR1 and CDR2 sequences are MGHRA and YSYEKL. The CDR3 has 18 amino acids. V dropped 6 bases and J dropped 5; count of bases not matched to a gene: 13. In nucleotides, the CDR3 is TGCGCCAGCAGACTCGCGCCACTAGCGGGGGGGTCCGACAATGAGCAGTTCTTC. Translated: CASRLAPLAGGSDNEQFF.

The chain employs TRBV19 and TRBJ2-7; D perhaps matches TRBD2 (6 bases). Germline V gene lookup returns CDR1 LNHDA and CDR2 SQIVND (reference sequence). The CDR3 spans 14 residues. Trimming cost V 3 bases and J 5 bases, with 14 bases left between them. The CDR3 is CASSIGGPRDEQYF. As DNA, the CDR3 is TGTGCCAGTAGTATCGGGGGACCCCGGGACGAGCAGTACTTC.

The chain employs TRBV7-9 and TRBJ2-1; TRBD2 might be the D (5 bases). V shed 5 bases and J shed 9 bases, with 11 bases lying between them. From germline, CDR1 is SEHNR and CDR2 FQNEAQ (reference sequence). This CDR3 has 12 residues. Here the CDR3 DNA reads TGTGCCAGCAGCACCACTAGTGCTGAGCAGTTCTTC. Its translation is CASSTTSAEQFF.

This clone appeared a few times. The chain's CDR3 is CASDWGGTADTQYF. The DNA for the CDR3 is TGTGCCAGTGACTGGGGCGGGACGGCAGATACGCAGTATTTT. The chain carries TRBV6-1 and TRBJ2-3; D perhaps matches TRBD2 (6 bases). The CDR3 contains 14 residues. CDR1 and CDR2 from the germline V gene are MNHNS and SASEGT. Trimming left V 9 bases short and J 4 bases short, with 17 bases between.

This rearrangement joins TRBV5-1 to TRBJ2-1, with a possible D match to TRBD1 (6 bases). Trimming left V 0 bases short and J 1 base short, with 14 bases between. This CDR3 spans 17 amino acids. Germline CDR1 SGHRS, CDR2 YFSETQ. CDR3 amino acids: CASSLVGGSSSYNEQFF. Written as DNA, the CDR3 is TGCGCCAGCAGCTTGGTTGGGGGCTCCAGTTCCTACAATGAGCAGTTCTTC.

The gene calls are TRBV5-1 and TRBJ1-4; 8 nucleotides match TRBD1. The J segment lost 7 bases and the V segment lost 4 bases, leaving 9 bases of the junction unmatched. Germline assignment: CDR1 SGHRS and CDR2 YFSETQ. This CDR3 has 15 amino acids. The CDR3 region is CASSLERTGSEKLFF. The CDR3 DNA follows: TGCGCCAGCAGCCTGGAAAGGACAGGGAGTGAAAAACTGTTTTTT.

The chain carries TRBV5-8 and TRBJ2-7; 11 bases are shared with TRBD1. The CDR3 is made up of 15 amino acids. Trimming removed 5 bases from V and 4 bases from J; junction bases left unmatched: 8. Germline-derived CDR1 and CDR2 are SGHTS and YDEGEE. In nucleotides, the CDR3 is TGTGCCAGCAGTTACCCGGACAGGGGGCTGTACGAGCAGTACTTC. This translates into CASSYPDRGLYEQYF.

The V call is TRBV5-1, the J call TRBJ2-3, with D hard to call. CDR3 length equals 11 residues. Trimming took off 4 bases at V and 2 bases at J, with 2 bases between the two ends. The germline CDR1 and CDR2 sequences are SGHRS and YFSETQ. The CDR3 sequence is CASSDTDTQYF. The CDR3 region has the DNA TGCGCCAGCAGCGACACAGATACGCAGTATTTT.

The CDR3, as DNA: TGCGCCAGCAGCCCTGGACAGGGACGAACTAATGAAAAACTGTTTTTT. This codes for CASSPGQGRTNEKLFF. The chain carries TRBV5-1 and TRBJ1-4, with 8 bases that match TRBD1. V trimming: 4 bases; J trimming: 1 base; junction bases outside the gene matches: 6. Germline CDR1 and CDR2: SGHRS and YFSETQ. The CDR3 has 16 amino acids.

The chain combines TRBV7-9 with TRBJ2-7; perhaps TRBD1 as D (5 bases). The CDR3 is 12 residues long. Germline V gene data show CDR1 as SEHNR and CDR2 as FQNEAQ (reference sequence). Trimming took off 4 bases at V and 5 bases at J, with 9 bases between the two ends. The DNA for the CDR3 is TGTGCCAGCAGCTACAGACAGAACGAGCAGTACTTC. Its protein product is CASSYRQNEQYF.

This chain connects TRBV6-5 to TRBJ2-5; 9 bases fit TRBD1. The CDR3 consists of 16 residues. V shed 0 bases and J 3 bases; nucleotides not matched to a gene: 5. Germline V gene sequence: CDR1 MNHEY, CDR2 SVGAGI. In DNA, the CDR3 is TGTGCCAGCAGTTACTCGATCGGACAGGGGAAAGAGACCCAGTACTTC. It codes for CASSYSIGQGKETQYF.

The chain employs TRBV6-5 and TRBJ1-5; D not resolved. The V and J ends lost 6 bases and 4 bases respectively, with 4 bases between them. There are 11 residues in the CDR3. The V gene's germline CDR1 is MNHEY and CDR2 SVGAGI. The CDR3 nucleotides are TGTGCCAGCAGCGCTAATCAGCCCCAGCATTTT. Translation gives CASSANQPQHF.

This chain connects TRBV10-3 to TRBJ2-5, with unresolved D. CDR1 is ENHRY, CDR2 SYGVKD, per germline. Trimming took off 3 bases at V and 5 bases at J, with 13 bases between the two ends. This CDR3 spans 14 amino acids. The CDR3 nucleotides read TGTGCCATCAGTGAAGAGAAGGGTGCGGAGACCCAGTACTTC. It translates to CAISEEKGAETQYF.

The rearrangement links TRBV18 to TRBJ2-2; the D call may be TRBD1 or TRBD2 (6 bases each). The CDR3 has 16 residues. The germline V gene has CDR1 KGHSH and CDR2 LQKENI. Trimming shortened V by 3 bases and J by 6 bases, and 17 bases separated the two germline ends. CDR3: CASSPQTVGGPGELFF. CDR3 nucleotides: TGTGCCAGCTCACCCCAGACCGTCGGGGGCCCCGGGGAGCTGTTTTTT.

V and J are TRBV6-5 and TRBJ2-7; the D gene is possibly TRBD2 (5 bases). The germline V gene encodes CDR1 MNHEY and CDR2 SVGAGI. The CDR3 has 15 amino acids. The V gene lost 7 bases and the J gene lost 0 bases, with 16 bases spanning the gap. The CDR3 DNA follows: TGTGCCAGCACCTCCGAGGGTCTGAACTCCTACGAGCAGTACTTC. This encodes CASTSEGLNSYEQYF.

J is TRBJ2-7 and V is TRBV6-5; D is undetermined. CDR3 length: 14 amino acids. The germline V and J ends were trimmed by 0 bases and 9 bases, with 15 bases remaining between them. The V gene's germline CDR1 is MNHEY and CDR2 SVGAGI. The CDR3 is CASSYSPSGSRQYF. For the CDR3, the DNA is TGTGCCAGCAGTTACTCGCCGAGTGGATCGAGGCAGTACTTC.

The rearrangement uses TRBV30 and TRBJ1-3, with D perhaps matching TRBD1 (5 bases). Trimming took off 4 bases at V and 1 base at J, with 5 bases between the two ends. The V gene's germline CDR1 is GTSNPN and CDR2 SVGIG (reference sequence). This CDR3 has 12 amino acids. The CDR3 sequence: CAWKGSGNTIYF. The CDR3 DNA is TGTGCCTGGAAGGGGTCTGGAAACACCATATATTTT.

The chain employs TRBV6-5 and TRBJ2-7; D is ambiguous. The CDR3 has 15 residues. The germline gives CDR1 MNHEY, CDR2 SVGAGI. The V end lost 6 bases, the J end lost 2 bases, and 17 bases lay between the germline ends. For the CDR3, the DNA is TGTGCCAGCAGAGAACAGCAAGGTCGCGCCTACGAGCAGTACTTC. It translates to CASREQQGRAYEQYF.

The chain carries TRBV6-1 and TRBJ1-1; 7 nucleotides line up with TRBD1. The V gene's germline CDR1 is MNHNS and CDR2 SASEGT. The CDR3 spans 15 residues. V dropped 5 bases and J dropped 0; count of bases not matched to a gene: 6. CDR3 DNA sequence: TGTGCCAGCAGTCTAAGTGGGACAGTGAACACTGAAGCTTTCTTT. Amino acid sequence: CASSLSGTVNTEAFF.

The CDR3 protein is CASSLVAGGRTEAFF. In nucleotides, the CDR3 is TGTGCCAGCAGCTTAGTGGCAGGGGGACGGACTGAAGCTTTCTTT. V gene TRBV7-9 combines with J gene TRBJ1-1, with 7 bases lining up with TRBD1. V lost 1 base, J lost 5 bases, and 7 bases stayed unmatched. CDR1 is SEHNR, CDR2 FQNEAQ, per germline (reference sequence). The CDR3 has 15 residues.

This chain joins TRBV6-1 and TRBJ1-1; D gene uncertain. The CDR3 has 13 residues. V lost 7 bases to trimming and J lost 0 bases, with 9 bases between them. Per the germline V gene, CDR1 is MNHNS and CDR2 is SASEGT. This CDR3 is CASTGRLNTEAFF. The CDR3 coding sequence is TGTGCCAGCACCGGACGGTTGAACACTGAAGCTTTCTTT.

The chain joins TRBV9 to TRBJ1-3; D may be TRBD1 (5 bases). Trimming shortened V by 4 bases and J by 4 bases, and 18 bases separated the two germline ends. This CDR3 region has 16 residues. Germline CDR1 is SGDLS and CDR2 is YYNGEE. The CDR3 DNA sequence: TGTGCCAGCAGCCCCCGCCACAATGGGGCCGGAAACACCATATATTTT. Translating it yields CASSPRHNGAGNTIYF.

The chain employs TRBV4-1 and TRBJ1-5; possibly TRBD1 for D (6 bases). The CDR3 extends over 16 amino acids. The V end was cut by 4 bases, the J end by 1 base, with 14 bases between. Germline CDR1 and CDR2: MGHRA and YSYEKL. The CDR3 sequence is CASSPNRVGSNQPQHF. Here the CDR3 DNA reads TGCGCCAGCAGCCCTAACAGGGTTGGGAGCAATCAGCCCCAGCATTTT.

The chain combines TRBV7-2 with TRBJ1-2, with 9 bases aligning to TRBD1. CDR1 is SGHTA, CDR2 FQGNSA, per germline. The CDR3 loop spans 13 amino acids. V lost 5 bases, J lost 8 bases, and 6 bases stayed unmatched. The CDR3 region is CASSPQGAGGYTF. DNA for the CDR3: TGTGCCAGCAGCCCACAGGGGGCAGGGGGCTACACCTTC.

Remarks on this clone: This same CDR3 is encoded by further DNA sequences in the sample. V usage is TRBV30 and J usage is TRBJ2-5; 8 bases agree with TRBD2. V lost 8 bases to trimming and J lost 0 bases; unmatched junction nucleotides: 17. The CDR3 sequence is 17 residues long. Germline V lookup: CDR1 GTSNPN, CDR2 SVGIG (reference sequence). The CDR3 is CAGRGSSGGGYQETQYF. DNA for the CDR3: TGTGCCGGGCGTGGATCCTCCGGGGGGGGGTACCAAGAGACCCAGTACTTC.

This clone was detected only once. The V and J genes are TRBV30 and TRBJ1-5, with D perhaps TRBD1 (5 bases). Germline V gene data show CDR1 as GTSNPN and CDR2 as SVGIG (reference sequence). V lost 0 bases and J 5 bases, leaving 20 bases between the germline ends. The CDR3 has 17 residues. The CDR3 here is CAWSVPSGVSGYQPQHF. The CDR3 DNA follows: TGTGCCTGGAGTGTACCTTCGGGGGTATCTGGTTATCAGCCCCAGCATTTT. The full variable domain, its missing parts supplied by reference TRBV30 and TRBJ1-5, is SQTIHQWPATLVQPVGSPLSLECTVEGTSNPNLYWYRQAAGRGLQLLFYSVGIGQISSEVPQNLSASRPQDRQFILSSKKLLLSDSGFYLCAWSVPSGVSGYQPQHFGDGTRLSIL.

The V call is TRBV13, the J call TRBJ1-6; 9 bases are shared with TRBD1. The CDR3 consists of 16 residues. The ends lost 4 bases at V and 10 bases at J; junction bases unmatched: 11. CDR1 PRHDT and CDR2 FYEKMQ come from the germline V gene (reference sequence). CDR3 protein: CASSSPGQGGESPLHF. The CDR3 bases are TGTGCCAGCAGCTCGCCGGGACAGGGAGGAGAATCACCCCTCCACTTT.